This TCR beta chain derives from a study of blood T cell repertoires in COVID-19. Methods used by the authors: Scientists estimated how many nucleated cells there were by amplifying reference gene primers. The data were produced by immunoSEQ multiplex PCR, yet TCRdb's version contains in-frame clones alone and is incomplete. V and J calls and clone size are given by that table; D and trimming were obtained from the DNA. The sample holds about 42,000 clones; about 77% are singletons and the top ten take about 26%. Germline CDR1 reads GTSNPN; CDR2 reads SVGIG (reference sequence). The V end lost 3 bases, the J end lost 7 bases, and 12 bases lay between the germline ends. CDR3 size: 12 residues.

The V gene is TRBV30, the J gene TRBJ1-1; unclear D gene. The clonotype originates from an elderly man with acute or convalescent COVID-19. Sequences were obtained from peripheral blood. Here the CDR3 reads CAWRGPRGEAFF. The CDR3 DNA is TGTGCCTGGAGGGGCCCTCGGGGTGAAGCTTTCTTT.